This T cell receptor beta chain is drawn from a study of regulatory T cells in long-lasting Graves disease (dated by TCRdb to the early 2020s). In terms of the full investigation: In the newly diagnosed Graves' disease group, patients had been taking antithyroid drugs for less than 3 months. A total of about 33 samples underwent TCR sequencing, from roughly 13 patients with persistent Graves' disease and approximately 20 patients with newly diagnosed Graves' disease. The study was registered as a clinical trial and conducted in China. Patients with persistent Graves' disease were compared with patients with newly diagnosed Graves' disease using TCR sequencing and RNA sequencing of peripheral blood.

CDR3 length: 11 amino acids, cysteine to phenylalanine. The read is trimmed to its CDR3 DNA, 33 bases read in frame from base 1. The germline V gene encodes CDR1 MNHEY and CDR2 SVGEGT. V lost 4 bases and J lost 8 bases; the stretch between them is 6 bases long. Reading the label with the study, this specimen's time point is: newly diagnosed GD, antithyroid drugs for less than 3 months. For both TCR sequencing and RNA sequencing, RNA was extracted from PBMCs in TRIzol. Graves' disease was diagnosed according to American Thyroid Association guidelines. Patients for the study were recruited at an endocrinology department in Xi'an, China. Each patient gave approximately 9.7 milliliters of peripheral blood, collected in an EDTA anticoagulant tube. Ficoll Paque Plus density gradient separation was used to isolate PBMCs, and no further T cell sorting was done. An Agilent 2100 Bioanalyzer and agarose gel were used to check RNA quality, and a NanoDrop 2000 was used to measure RNA concentration.

There are many counts of this clonotype. No cognate antigen has been identified for it. The sample holds no much larger clone one base away, and base qualities are not on file. Overall results and qualifications from the work: The study examined only peripheral blood because the primary lesion, thyroid tissue, could not be accessed. Compared with newly diagnosed patients, persistent Graves' disease patients had lower TCR Shannon entropy and fewer highly expanded clones, which suggests clonal expansion. Preferential use of TRBV28, TRBJ1-2 and TRBJ2-5 was observed in persistent disease, whereas TRBV20-1 and TRBJ2-1 were favored in newly diagnosed disease. Patients with persistent disease shared more public clonotypes (around 2,700) than newly diagnosed patients did (around 1,000). Only the TCR beta chain was sequenced and analyzed. The small sample size was acknowledged by the authors as a limitation that may reduce accuracy.

Library prep was done by multiplex PCR. The instrument was an Illumina HiSeq 4000. TCR beta libraries were built with iRepertoire HTBI primers and Arm-PCR amplification of CDR3 regions. Gel purification was performed on PCR products prior to sequencing. For the original study's pipeline: Across samples, approximately 68 TRBV and 12 to 15 TRBJ segments were identified and used for gene usage analysis of CDR3 amino acid clonotypes. COPE and FqMerger were used to merge the filtered high-quality paired reads into contigs. BLAST was used to align contigs to IMGT TRBV, TRBD and TRBJ reference genes, and CDR3 was defined according to IMGT. Any clonotype with a frequency above 0.1% was classified as a highly expanded clone. Shannon entropy was used to measure repertoire diversity, and the Gini coefficient was used to measure V-J evenness. A clonotype was considered public if more than one individual shared it. The public reads were reprocessed in TCRdb via fastp at Q25 and MiXCR, keeping in-frame beta chains. Merged by CDR3 protein, the rows form single entries marked with the most common genes and DNA. The V and J calls shown here were made by TCRdb, not taken from the authors' results. The sample table shows 500,000 or so distinct CDR3 sequences, and around 15% are seen once. Of the sample, approximately 12% is held by the ten largest clones.

These data were also reused for a study on T cells in Graves' hyperthyroidism and ophthalmopathy. Reported in the second study: Graves' hyperthyroidism was defined as stable when no progression to ophthalmopathy occurred over 18 months of follow-up. The hyperthyroidism patients were between 18 and 65 years old and newly diagnosed, with a disease duration of less than 2 months. The study excluded patients with uncontrolled infections, other autoimmune diseases, pregnancy or lactation. Clinical symptoms, serum thyroxine and TRAb, thyroid ultrasound, and orbital computed tomography formed the basis for the diagnoses. The TCR CDR3 was subjected to a first round of RT-PCR using the HTBI primer set and the Qiagen OneStep RT-PCR kit. Most expanded thyroid clonotypes (frequency above 0.001) were also found in blood, which suggests that blood repertoires may mirror thyroid immune responses. Ophthalmopathy was separated from stable hyperthyroidism by a 13 V-J signature model, with just over 85% sensitivity and 81% to 83% specificity obtained in cross-validation and 80%/75% obtained in testing. During validation, the model predicted progression to ophthalmopathy a median of approximately 6 months ahead of onset, with almost 71% sensitivity and more than 72% specificity. To identify distinguishing TCR V-J signatures, a discovery cohort of about a hundred patients was used, comprising 40 to 45 with Graves' ophthalmopathy and some 60 with stable Graves' hyperthyroidism. Whether ophthalmopathy could be predicted prospectively was tested in an independent validation cohort made up of roughly 19 hyperthyroidism patients plus 17 patients who later progressed to ophthalmopathy. For training and testing, the 80 to 100 patients in the discovery cohort were randomly divided in a 7:3 ratio. Thyroid tissue and blood T-cell repertoires from six Graves' hyperthyroidism patients were also compared in the study. Following sampling, methimazole starting at 30 mg daily was given to hyperthyroidism patients, and high-dose intravenous methylprednisolone was given to ophthalmopathy patients. Libraries were constructed in a second round of multiplex PCR, after which size selection and purification were performed. Sequencing of the libraries was done on an Illumina HiSeq2000 using paired-end 100 bp reads. SOAPnuke was used to process the raw data, throwing out any read that contained adapters or uncalled bases, had a mean Phred below 15, or lacked an exact constant-primer or identifier match. High-quality paired reads were merged using COPE v1.2.5, and each unique nucleotide sequence was defined as a clonotype. Clonotypes were aligned to IMGT TRBV, TRBD and TRBJ reference segments using MiTCR v1.1. Only V-J combinations with frequency above 0.0001, covering roughly 99% of repertoires, were analysed. A TCS score was defined as the ratio of F50 (clonal expansion) to E x V (chaos), with BLOSUM62-based TCRdist applied between CDR3 peptides within each V-J. Welch's t-statistics and random forest reduced 514 V-J features to 13, which were used in a naive Bayes classifier (R e1071). Sample size was not statistically predetermined, and blinding of investigators to group allocation was not performed. The paper reports TCR Vbeta CDR3 sequencing of over 120 peripheral blood samples: 40 to 45 ophthalmopathy, about 75 hyperthyroidism and around 17 progressor patients.

Source: peripheral blood mononuclear cells (PBMCs), taken at new diagnosis, from a patient treated with antithyroid drugs. The source of this sequence is a man in his forties with Graves disease. Donor details come from another sample of the same person, matched by shared clones. In this chain, TRBV6-2 or TRBV6-3 is recombined with TRBJ2-1; the D gene assignment is ambiguous. The nucleotide sequence reads TGTGCCAGCAGTTGGATACATGAGCAGTTCTTC. It translates to CASSWIHEQFF.